This T cell receptor beta chain came from a study of T-cell reconstitution after alpha-beta-depleted transplantation in children. The TCRbeta library incorporated unique molecular identifiers. One entry per CDR3 protein, called by TCRdb with MiXCR from the PCR reads. The data contain about 870,000 distinct CDR3 sequences, roughly 15% of them singletons. CDR3 length: 16 residues. The germline V gene encodes CDR1 SGDLS and CDR2 YYNGEE. With 2 bases clipped from V and 1 base from J, the junction kept 5 bases outside the gene matches. This clonotype was detected only a few times. The antigen remains undetermined. Study results and limitations: One year post-transplant, T-cell counts and diversity were largely derived from T cells produced anew.

This chain uses TRBV9 with TRBJ1-3, with TRBD1 matching over 8 bases. This specimen consisted of PBMCs, mostly from graft donor cells, obtained 360 days after TCRalphabeta/CD19-depleted stem cell transplant. The source of this sequence is a male patient younger than 18 who had a stem cell transplant for acute lymphoblastic leukemia, so the T cells may come from the graft donor. For the CDR3, the DNA is TGTGCCAGCAGCGTCCTGGACAGGGAATCTGGAAACACCATATATTTT. It codes for CASSVLDRESGNTIYF.